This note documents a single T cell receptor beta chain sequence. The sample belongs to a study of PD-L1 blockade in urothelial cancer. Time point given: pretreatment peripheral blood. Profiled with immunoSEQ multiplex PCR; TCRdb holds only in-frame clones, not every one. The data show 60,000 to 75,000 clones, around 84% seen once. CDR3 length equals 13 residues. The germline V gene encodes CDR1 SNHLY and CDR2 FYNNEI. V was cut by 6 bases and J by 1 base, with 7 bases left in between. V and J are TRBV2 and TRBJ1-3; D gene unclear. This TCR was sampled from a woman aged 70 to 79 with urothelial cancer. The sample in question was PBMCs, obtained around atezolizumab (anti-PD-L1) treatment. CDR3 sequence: CASRETSGNTIYF. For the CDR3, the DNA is TGTGCCAGCAGGGAAACTTCTGGAAACACCATATATTTT.